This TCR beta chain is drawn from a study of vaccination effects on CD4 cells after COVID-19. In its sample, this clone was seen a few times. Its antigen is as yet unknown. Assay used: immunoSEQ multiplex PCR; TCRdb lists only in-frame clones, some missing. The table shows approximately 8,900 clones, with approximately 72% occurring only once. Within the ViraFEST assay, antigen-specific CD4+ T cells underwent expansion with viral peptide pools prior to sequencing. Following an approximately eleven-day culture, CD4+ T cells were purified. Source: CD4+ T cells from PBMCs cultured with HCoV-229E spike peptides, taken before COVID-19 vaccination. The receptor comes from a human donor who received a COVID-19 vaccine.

The CDR3 DNA sequence: TGTGCCAGCAGCCAAGACGGGAGGGGGCAGGGCTACACCTTC. Residues: CASSQDGRGQGYTF. This chain uses TRBV14 with TRBJ1-2, with TRBD1 matching over 7 bases. This CDR3 is built from 14 residues. V shed 0 bases, J shed 8 bases, and the junction held 6 bases outside the gene matches. In germline, CDR1 is SGHDN, CDR2 FVKESK. Combining the CDR3 with reference TRBV14 and TRBJ1-2 gives the whole variable domain EAGVTQFPSHSVIEKGQTVTLRCDPISGHDNLYWYRRVMGKEIKFLLHFVKESKQDESGMPNNRFLAERTGGTYSTLKVQPAELEDSGVYFCASSQDGRGQGYTFGSGTRLTVV.